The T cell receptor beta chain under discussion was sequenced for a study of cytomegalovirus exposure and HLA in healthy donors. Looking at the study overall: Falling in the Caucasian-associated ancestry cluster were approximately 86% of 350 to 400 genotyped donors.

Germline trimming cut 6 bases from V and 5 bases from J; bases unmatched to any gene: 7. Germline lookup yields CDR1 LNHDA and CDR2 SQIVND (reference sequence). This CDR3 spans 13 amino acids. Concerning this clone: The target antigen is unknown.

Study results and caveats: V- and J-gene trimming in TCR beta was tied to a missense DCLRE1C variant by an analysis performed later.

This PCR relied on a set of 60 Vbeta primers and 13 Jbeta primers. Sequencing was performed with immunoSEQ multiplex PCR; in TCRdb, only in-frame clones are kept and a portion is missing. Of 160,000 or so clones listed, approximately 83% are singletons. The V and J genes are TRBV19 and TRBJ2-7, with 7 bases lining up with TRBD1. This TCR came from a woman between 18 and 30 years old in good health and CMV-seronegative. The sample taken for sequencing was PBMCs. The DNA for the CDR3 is TGTGCCAGTAGACCGACAGGGTTGCACGAGCAGTACTTC. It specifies CASRPTGLHEQYF.